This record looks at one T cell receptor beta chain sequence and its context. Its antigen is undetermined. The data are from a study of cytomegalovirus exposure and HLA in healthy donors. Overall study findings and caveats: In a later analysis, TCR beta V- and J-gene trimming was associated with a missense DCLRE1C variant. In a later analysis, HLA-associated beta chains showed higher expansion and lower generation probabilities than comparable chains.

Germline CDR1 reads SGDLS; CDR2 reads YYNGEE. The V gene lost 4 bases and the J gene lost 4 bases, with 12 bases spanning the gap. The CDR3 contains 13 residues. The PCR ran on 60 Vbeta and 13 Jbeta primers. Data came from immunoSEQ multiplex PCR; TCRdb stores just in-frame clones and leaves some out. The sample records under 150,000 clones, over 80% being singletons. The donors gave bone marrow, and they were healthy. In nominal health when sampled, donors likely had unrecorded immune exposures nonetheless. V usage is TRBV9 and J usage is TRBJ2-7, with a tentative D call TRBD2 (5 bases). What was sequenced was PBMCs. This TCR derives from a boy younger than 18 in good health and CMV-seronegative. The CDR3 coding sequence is TGTGCCAGCAGCAAAGCGGAAGGTTACGAGCAGTACTTC. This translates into CASSKAEGYEQYF. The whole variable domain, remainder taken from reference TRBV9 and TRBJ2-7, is DSGVTQTPKHLITATGQRVTLRCSPRSGDLSVYWYQQSLDQGLQFLIQYYNGEERAKGNILERFSAQQFPDLHSELNLSSLELGDSALYFCASSKAEGYEQYFGPGTRLTVT.